The source of this TCR beta chain is a study of post-analysis software for immune sequencing data. For the study at large: The disease courses covered relapsing-remitting, secondary progressive and progressive-relapsing multiple sclerosis. Study outcomes and limitations: A handful of TRBV segments were more frequent in patients than controls; TRBV5-6, TRBV5-1 and TRBV20-1 belonged to this group. Batch-matched samples strongly co-clustered by F measure.

To note about this clonotype: Its target is not known. A junction boundary mismatches the germline segment, possibly from a read error.

CDR1 and CDR2 (germline): SGHRS, YFSETQ. This CDR3 has 13 amino acids. Unique molecular identifiers were built into the TCR beta cDNA libraries. The yield from about 1 to 10 million T cells was around 500,000 cDNA molecules in total. Using its own MiXCR run on the PCR reads, TCRdb lists one record per CDR3 protein. The table shows about 680,000 distinct CDR3 sequences, with 55% to 70% occurring only once. The sample taken for sequencing was blood. The chain carries TRBV5-1 and TRBJ2-3, with TRBD2 identical over 7 bases. This receptor was identified in a girl aged 2-9 years with multiple sclerosis. CDR3 sequence reads: CASSLGLGDTQYF. The CDR3 DNA sequence: TGTGCTAGCAGCCTCGGACTAGGGGATACGCAGTATTTT.